This entry concerns a single T cell receptor (beta chain). The antigen remains unidentified. Via MiXCR, TCRdb re-called the 5' RACE reads, giving one row per CDR3 protein. The sample has approximately 47,000 distinct CDR3 sequences, around 28% seen once. General study findings and limits: Tumor Tregs overlapped most with tumor, then blood, naive CD4+ cells.

Trimming took off 5 bases at V and 8 bases at J, with 16 bases between the two ends. The CDR3 runs to 14 residues. The germline V gene has CDR1 DFQATT and CDR2 SNEGSKA (reference sequence). This sequence originates from a female donor with breast cancer. The chain couples TRBV20-1 to TRBJ1-6; D is perhaps TRBD1 (6 bases). The sequenced sample was naive CD4+ T cells sorted from blood. The subset: naive CD4+ T cells, CD4+CD45RA+CD25-. The CDR3 bases are TGCAGTGCTTCAACAGGGAAGAATGATTCACCCCTCCACTTT. Protein: CSASTGKNDSPLHF.